Given below is one TCR beta chain in context. What it recognizes is unknown. The length of the CDR3 is 13 residues. Trimming took 3 bases from V and 3 from J, leaving 6 bases between them. CDR1 is LNHDA, CDR2 SQIVND, per germline (reference sequence). This specimen belongs to a study of T cell responses to AZD1222 COVID-19 vaccine. The study's findings and limits: Clonal diversity may have been underestimated in mostly white British donors. Distributed over spike, vaccine-associated CD4 TCRs predominated at 160-218 and 743-854. Targets within unmutated variant regions were reportedly found for nearly half of spike-specific TCRs. Two doses of AZD1222 preceded a rise in Spike-specific TCR breadth and depth.

Profiling relied on immunoSEQ multiplex PCR, and the TCRdb table lists in-frame clones only, not all of them. Here the sample spans 140,000 to 150,000 clones, roughly 93% being singletons. This TCR was sampled from an adult who received the AZD1222 COVID-19 vaccine. Sequenced here: peripheral blood, sampled 28 days after the second AZD1222 dose. This chain links TRBV19 with TRBJ1-5, with D hard to call. The CDR3 bases are TGTGCCAGTAGTATGAGGATCAATCAGCCCCAGCATTTT. Translation: CASSMRINQPQHF.